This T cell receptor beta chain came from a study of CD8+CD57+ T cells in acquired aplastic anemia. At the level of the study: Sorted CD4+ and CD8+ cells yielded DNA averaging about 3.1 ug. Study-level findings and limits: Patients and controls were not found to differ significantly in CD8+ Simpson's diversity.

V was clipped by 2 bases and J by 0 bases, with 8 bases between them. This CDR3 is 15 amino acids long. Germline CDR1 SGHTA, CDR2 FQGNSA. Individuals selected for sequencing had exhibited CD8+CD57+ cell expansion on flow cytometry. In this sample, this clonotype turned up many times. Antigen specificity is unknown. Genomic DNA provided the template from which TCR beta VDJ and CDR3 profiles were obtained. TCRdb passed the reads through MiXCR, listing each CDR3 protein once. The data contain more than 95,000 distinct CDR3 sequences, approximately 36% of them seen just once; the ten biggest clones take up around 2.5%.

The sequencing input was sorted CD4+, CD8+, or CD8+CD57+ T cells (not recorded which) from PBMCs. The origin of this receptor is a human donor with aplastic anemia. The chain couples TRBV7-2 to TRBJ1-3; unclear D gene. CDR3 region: CASSLRIASGNTIYF. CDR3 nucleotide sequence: TGTGCCAGCAGCTTAAGGATAGCCTCTGGAAACACCATATATTTT.